These 20 T cell receptor beta chains were sequenced from one sample in a study of blood T cell repertoires in COVID-19. Using immunoSEQ multiplex PCR, the repertoire was profiled, and TCRdb retains in-frame clones only, with some absent. The sample records fewer than 350,000 clones, about 88% being singletons. The sample taken for sequencing was peripheral blood. The receptors were gathered from an older woman with COVID-19, enrolled during active disease.

This chain uses TRBV12-3 or TRBV12-4 with TRBJ1-1; D is perhaps TRBD1 (5 bases). The germline V and J ends were trimmed by 7 bases and 3 bases, with 12 bases remaining between them. The CDR3 has 13 amino acids. For the CDR3, the DNA is TGTGCCAGCACCTGGGGCAGGTACACTGAAGCTTTCTTT. As protein: CASTWGRYTEAFF.

The chain carries TRBV30 and TRBJ2-3; 9 positions match TRBD1. The CDR3 runs to 13 residues. Germline V lookup: CDR1 GTSNPN, CDR2 SVGIG (reference sequence). V was pared by 3 bases and J by 4 bases, with 2 bases of the junction left unmatched. CDR3 protein: CAWRDRGADTQYF. CDR3 DNA sequence: TGTGCCTGGAGGGACAGGGGAGCAGATACGCAGTATTTT.

The chain joins TRBV5-1 to TRBJ1-5; tentatively, D is TRBD1 (6 bases). This CDR3 is 15 amino acids long. Trimming cost V 4 bases and J 0 bases, with 11 bases left between them. Germline CDR1 SGHRS, CDR2 YFSETQ. CDR3 region: CASSDRQDSNQPQHF. CDR3 coding DNA: TGCGCCAGCAGCGATCGACAGGATAGCAATCAGCCCCAGCATTTT.

This chain joins TRBV18 and TRBJ1-1; weak D call: TRBD1 (5 bases). V dropped 2 bases and J dropped 1 base, with 8 bases sitting between them. The V gene's germline CDR1 is KGHSH and CDR2 LQKENI. This CDR3 comprises 14 residues. The CDR3 DNA is TGTGCCAGCTCACCAGAGACAGCGAACACTGAAGCTTTCTTT. Translating it yields CASSPETANTEAFF.

This clone was recorded only once. This sequence joins TRBV5-6 and TRBJ1-5; D is undetermined. Germline CDR1 is SGHDT and CDR2 is YYEEEE. Trimming took off 1 base at V and 6 bases at J, with 8 bases between the two ends. The CDR3 totals 13 residues. This CDR3 is CASSLQASQPQHF. The DNA for the CDR3 is TGTGCCAGCAGCTTGCAGGCGAGTCAGCCCCAGCATTTT.

This clone appeared a single time. This rearrangement joins TRBV5-8 to TRBJ2-2; D uncertain. Per the germline V gene, CDR1 is SGHTS and CDR2 is YDEGEE. CDR3 length: 16 residues. Trimming removed 2 bases from V and 0 bases from J, with 11 bases in between. CDR3 protein: CASSLSYSSNTGELFF. CDR3 sequence (DNA): TGTGCCAGCAGCTTATCCTACAGCTCGAACACCGGGGAGCTGTTTTTT.

The rearrangement joins TRBV3-1 (or the pseudogene TRBV3-2) to TRBJ1-2; TRBD1 aligns across 7 bases. Germline CDR1 and CDR2: LGHDT and YNNKEL (reference sequence). V lost 3 bases to trimming and J lost 6 bases; unmatched junction nucleotides: 4. The CDR3 loop spans 13 amino acids. Here the CDR3 reads CASSQRQGDGYTF. Here the CDR3 DNA reads TGTGCCAGCAGCCAGAGACAGGGCGATGGCTACACCTTC.

The chain employs TRBV29-1 and TRBJ1-3, with 7 positions matching TRBD1. CDR3 length equals 16 residues. The trim removed 2 bases at V and 4 bases at J, leaving 11 bases unmatched. Germline CDR1 SQVTM, CDR2 ANQGSEA. CDR3 loop: CSVEFPTRQGGNTIYF. DNA of the CDR3: TGCAGCGTTGAATTTCCAACAAGACAGGGCGGAAACACCATATATTTT.

The J gene is TRBJ1-1, the V gene TRBV5-1, with TRBD1 as a possible D gene (6 bases). The CDR3 sequence is 14 residues long. Between the trimmed V and J ends, which lost 3 bases and 4 bases, there was a span of 13 bases. Germline CDR1 SGHRS, CDR2 YFSETQ. The CDR3 DNA follows: TGCGCCAGCAGCTCCAACAGGGCCGGCACTGAAGCTTTCTTT. As protein: CASSSNRAGTEAFF. The complete variable domain, with remaining parts taken from reference TRBV5-1 and TRBJ1-1, reads KAGVTQTPRYLIKTRGQQVTLSCSPISGHRSVSWYQQTPGQGLQFLFEYFSETQRNKGNFPGRFSGRQFSNSRSEMNVSTLELGDSALYLCASSSNRAGTEAFFGQGTRLTVV.

In this sample, this clone turned up once. The chain carries TRBV6-5 and TRBJ1-4; TRBD1 might be the D (5 bases). Per germline, CDR1 MNHEY and CDR2 SVGAGI. V lost 9 bases, J lost 7 bases, and 12 bases lay in between. This CDR3 contains 12 residues. This chain's CDR3 is CASTSGGEKLFF. CDR3 sequence (DNA): TGTGCCAGTACCTCCGGGGGTGAAAAACTGTTTTTT.

The gene calls are TRBV2 and TRBJ2-1; 10 bases line up with TRBD2. Germline V gene sequence: CDR1 SNHLY, CDR2 FYNNEI. With V trimmed by 10 bases and J by 8 bases, 8 bases remained unmatched. The length of the CDR3 is 13 residues. The DNA for the CDR3 is TGTGCCACCGGGACTAGCGCTCAAGATGAGCAGTTCTTC. Translating it yields CATGTSAQDEQFF.

In this sample, this clone turned up a few times. This sample includes further DNA sequences coding for the same CDR3. The chain uses TRBV2 and TRBJ1-2; possibly TRBD1 for D (6 bases). Germline V gives CDR1 SNHLY, CDR2 FYNNEI. The CDR3 totals 13 residues. V was pared by 6 bases and J by 3 bases, with 11 bases between. CDR3 DNA sequence: TGTGCCAGCAGCCCCCGACAGGACTATGGCTACACCTTC. It encodes CASSPRQDYGYTF.

V gene TRBV5-4 combines with J gene TRBJ1-4; a possible D gene is TRBD1 (6 bases). Germline V CDR1 and CDR2: SGHNT, YYREEE (reference sequence). Trimming left V 0 bases short and J 7 bases short, with 13 bases between. The CDR3 covers 15 residues. Here the CDR3 reads CASSLDPEGGEKLFF. For the CDR3, the DNA is TGTGCCAGCAGCTTGGACCCTGAAGGGGGTGAAAAACTGTTTTTT.

The chain employs TRBV3-1 (or the pseudogene TRBV3-2) and TRBJ2-3; TRBD1 aligns across 8 bases. This CDR3 region has 15 residues. Trimming at V came to 8 bases and at J to 6 bases, leaving 13 bases not matched to a gene. Germline-derived CDR1 and CDR2 are LGHDT and YNNKEL (reference sequence). The CDR3 DNA sequence: TGTGCCAGCCGCGAGGGGCAGGGGGCTTTGGATACGCAGTATTTT. Amino acid sequence: CASREGQGALDTQYF.

V usage is TRBV18 and J usage is TRBJ2-7; 8 bases align to TRBD1. Trimming took 4 bases from V and 3 from J; bases not matched to a gene: 5. CDR1 is KGHSH and CDR2 is LQKENI in the germline V gene. The CDR3 runs 14 residues. CDR3 coding DNA: TGTGCCAGCTCACGAGGACAGGGCGGCTACGAGCAGTACTTC. It specifies CASSRGQGGYEQYF.

This clone occurred a few times. The chain carries TRBV27 and TRBJ1-4; D is unresolved. CDR1 and CDR2 (germline): MNHEY, SMNVEV (reference sequence). The CDR3 is made up of 15 amino acids. Trimming took off 0 bases at V and 7 bases at J, with 12 bases between the two ends. CDR3 residues: CASSLSMGRGEKLFF. The CDR3, as DNA: TGTGCCAGCAGTTTATCGATGGGGAGAGGTGAAAAACTGTTTTTT. Supplemented by reference TRBV27 and TRBJ1-4, the full variable domain reads EAQVTQNPRYLITVTGKKLTVTCSQNMNHEYMSWYRQDPGLGLRQIYYSMNVEVTDKGDVPEGYKVSRKEKRNFPLILESPSPNQTSLYFCASSLSMGRGEKLFFGSGTQLSVL.

This clone has a handful of counts. The V and J genes are TRBV6-6 and TRBJ1-1; 7 nucleotides match TRBD1. CDR1 is MNHNY and CDR2 is SVGAGI in the germline V gene (reference sequence). The junction had 11 bases not matched to a gene; V was cut back by 7 bases and J by 6 bases. The CDR3 totals 14 residues. The CDR3 reads CASNLGGAGAEAFF. The DNA for the CDR3 is TGTGCCAGCAACTTAGGGGGCGCAGGGGCTGAAGCTTTCTTT.

CDR3 DNA: TGTGCCACCAGTGATGGGACAGGGGCCTACGAGCAGTACTTC. Amino acid sequence: CATSDGTGAYEQYF. The V and J genes are TRBV24-1 and TRBJ2-7; 10 bases align to TRBD1. The CDR3 runs 14 residues. V trimming: 3 bases; J trimming: 2 bases; junction bases outside the gene matches: 0. Germline assignment: CDR1 KGHDR and CDR2 SFDVKD.

There are a few counts of this clone. V usage is TRBV18 and J usage is TRBJ1-6, with 7 bases that match TRBD1. The CDR3 totals 16 residues. The V gene's germline CDR1 is KGHSH and CDR2 LQKENI. V was clipped by 3 bases and J by 14 bases; unmatched bases: 16. DNA for the CDR3: TGTGCCAGCTCACCTTGGGGGCCCACAGAAGGGACAGCCCTCCACTTT. Translating it yields CASSPWGPTEGTALHF.

The chain links TRBV10-1 to TRBJ1-1; TRBD1 matches 8 bases. The trim removed 8 bases at V and 4 bases at J, leaving 6 bases unmatched. This CDR3 region has 13 residues. Germline values: CDR1 WNHNN, CDR2 SYGVQD (reference sequence). In DNA, the CDR3 is TGCGCCAGCGGCCGGACAGGGTCCACTGAAGCTTTCTTT. This gives the protein CASGRTGSTEAFF.